This T cell receptor (beta chain) was observed in a study of T cells in Graves' hyperthyroidism and ophthalmopathy. Amplification of TCR beta CDR3 regions used RNA as the template. The HTBI primer set served for first-round RT-PCR of the TCR CDR3. TCRdb re-called the multiplex PCR reads through MiXCR, storing one row per CDR3 protein. The table has fewer than 400,000 distinct CDR3 sequences, approximately 16% seen once. This clonotype was picked up many times. The antigen is undetermined. Broader study findings: Ophthalmopathy cases were set apart from stable hyperthyroidism by a 13 V-J model. Progression to ophthalmopathy was predicted a median of approximately 6.4 months early. Peripheral blood also featured most of the thyroid clonotypes expanded above 0.001.

PBMCs were collected from an approximately 10 ml volume of fresh peripheral blood. Germline CDR1 is SNHLY and CDR2 is FYNNEI. The CDR3 extends over 11 amino acids. The ends were cut back, 4 bases at V and 11 bases at J, with 6 bases in the middle. The clonotype was recovered from a man aged 25-45 years with Graves' hyperthyroidism. The sequenced sample consisted of blood. The chain employs TRBV2 and TRBJ1-6; D is undetermined. This CDR3 is CASSGNTPLHF. The CDR3, as DNA: TGTGCCAGCAGTGGAAACACACCCCTCCACTTT.